These 12 T cell receptor beta chains were all obtained from the same sample, sequenced in a study of blood T cell repertoires in COVID-19. Method: immunoSEQ multiplex PCR; TCRdb's copy keeps in-frame clones and lacks some. The sample records roughly 200,000 clones, about 91% being singletons. Sequenced material: PBMCs or T cells enriched from blood (not recorded which). These TCRs come from a woman in her thirties or forties with acute COVID-19.

The gene calls are TRBV11-2 and TRBJ1-2; D is undetermined. From germline, CDR1 is SGHAT and CDR2 FQNNGV. This CDR3 comprises 11 residues. V was trimmed by 4 bases and J by 4 bases, leaving 4 bases between them. CDR3 sequence: CASSSGYGYTF. In nucleotides, the CDR3 is TGTGCCAGCAGCTCGGGCTATGGCTACACCTTC.

The V call is TRBV19, the J call TRBJ2-1; 11 nucleotides align to TRBD1. The junction had 3 bases not matched to a gene; V was cut back by 5 bases and J by 3 bases. The CDR3 loop spans 15 amino acids. The germline gives CDR1 LNHDA, CDR2 SQIVND (reference sequence). The CDR3 spells CASSLGTGGYNEQFF. In nucleotides, the CDR3 is TGTGCCAGTAGTCTTGGGACAGGGGGCTACAATGAGCAGTTCTTC. Full variable domain (rest looked up from reference TRBV19 and TRBJ2-1): DGGITQSPKYLFRKEGQNVTLSCEQNLNHDAMYWYRQDPGQGLRLIYYSQIVNDFQKGDIAEGYSVSREKKESFPLTVTSAQKNPTAFYLCASSLGTGGYNEQFFGPGTRLTVL.

V and J are TRBV2 and TRBJ2-2; the match to TRBD2 covers 11 bases. The germline gives CDR1 SNHLY, CDR2 FYNNEI. V was pared by 6 bases and J by 2 bases, with 5 bases of the junction left unmatched. The CDR3 consists of 16 residues. CDR3 protein: CASRVAGGLNTGELFF. In nucleotides, the CDR3 is TGTGCCAGCAGAGTAGCGGGGGGGCTTAACACCGGGGAGCTGTTTTTT.

The gene calls are TRBV6-5 and TRBJ1-6; 7 nucleotides align to TRBD1. Germline assignment: CDR1 MNHEY and CDR2 SVGAGI. This CDR3 spans 16 amino acids. J gave up 8 bases and V 0 bases, and 7 bases lay outside the gene matches. The CDR3 loop reads CASSYSEGAADSPLHF. The CDR3 nucleotides are TGTGCCAGCAGTTACTCAGAGGGGGCGGCGGATTCACCCCTCCACTTT.

The chain couples TRBV5-1 to TRBJ2-5; 16 nucleotides line up with TRBD2. The CDR3 sequence is 15 residues long. Trimming took 5 bases from V and 5 from J; bases not matched to a gene: 3. Per germline, CDR1 SGHRS and CDR2 YFSETQ. The CDR3 DNA follows: TGCGCCAGCAGTGGGACTAGCGGGGGGGCCGAGACCCAGTACTTC. Its protein product is CASSGTSGGAETQYF.

This clone was detected a few times. This chain connects TRBV2 to TRBJ1-3; no clear D. CDR1 SNHLY and CDR2 FYNNEI come from the germline V gene. This CDR3 has 13 amino acids. The V end was cut by 6 bases, the J end by 0 bases, with 6 bases between. CDR3 DNA: TGTGCCAGCAGGTACAACTCTGGAAACACCATATATTTT. Protein sequence: CASRYNSGNTIYF.

V and J are TRBV5-5 and TRBJ1-4, with D maybe TRBD1 (6 bases). The V gene lost 0 bases and the J gene lost 5 bases, with 8 bases spanning the gap. The CDR3 consists of 14 residues. Per the germline V gene, CDR1 is SGHKS and CDR2 is YYEKEE (reference sequence). The chain's CDR3 is CASSLEGVNEKLFF. The CDR3 bases are TGTGCCAGCAGCTTGGAGGGGGTAAATGAAAAACTGTTTTTT. The complete variable domain, with remaining parts taken from reference TRBV5-5 and TRBJ1-4, reads DAGVTQSPTHLIKTRGQQVTLRCSPISGHKSVSWYQQVLGQGPQFIFQYYEKEERGRGNFPDRFSARQFPNYSSELNVNALLLGDSALYLCASSLEGVNEKLFFGSGTQLSVL.

The J gene is TRBJ1-2, the V gene TRBV6-5, with D possibly TRBD1 on 6 matching bases. The CDR3 contains 15 residues. V was trimmed by 2 bases and J by 6 bases, leaving 16 bases between them. CDR1 MNHEY and CDR2 SVGAGI come from the germline V gene. The CDR3 loop reads CASSYRGEGVDGYTF. The CDR3 coding sequence is TGTGCCAGCAGTTACCGTGGGGAGGGGGTCGATGGCTACACCTTC.

The gene calls are TRBV6-1 and TRBJ1-2, with D possibly matching TRBD1 (5 bases). The CDR3 spans 15 residues. Trimming stripped 2 bases from V and 4 bases from J, with 14 bases between. Germline CDR1 reads MNHNS; CDR2 reads SASEGT. CDR3 DNA: TGTGCCAGCAGTGAAATCGGCAGAAGGGGCTATGGCTACACCTTC. Residues: CASSEIGRRGYGYTF.

V gene TRBV7-2 combines with J gene TRBJ2-7; TRBD2 matches at 8 bases. J lost 0 bases, V lost 6 bases, and 4 bases had no gene match. CDR3 length equals 14 residues. CDR1 is SGHTA, CDR2 FQGNSA, per germline. The CDR3 sequence is CASSRRGGSYEQYF. CDR3 DNA sequence: TGTGCCAGCAGTCGACGGGGGGGCTCCTACGAGCAGTACTTC.

The gene calls are TRBV19 and TRBJ1-5; D is perhaps TRBD1 (5 bases). The CDR3 spans 19 residues. V lost 7 bases to trimming and J lost 0 bases, with 25 bases between them. Germline lookup yields CDR1 LNHDA and CDR2 SQIVND (reference sequence). The CDR3 nucleotides read TGTGCCAGTACTAAATTCCGGAGGGACGGGGCGTATAGCAATCAGCCCCAGCATTTT. Its translation is CASTKFRRDGAYSNQPQHF. Using reference TRBV19 and TRBJ1-5 for the parts outside the CDR3, the full variable domain is DGGITQSPKYLFRKEGQNVTLSCEQNLNHDAMYWYRQDPGQGLRLIYYSQIVNDFQKGDIAEGYSVSREKKESFPLTVTSAQKNPTAFYLCASTKFRRDGAYSNQPQHFGDGTRLSIL.

The genes are TRBV18 and TRBJ1-2, with D possibly matching TRBD1 (5 bases). V gave up 1 base and J gave up 3 bases, with 15 bases separating them. Per the germline V gene, CDR1 is KGHSH and CDR2 is LQKENI. This CDR3 has 16 amino acids. The CDR3 reads CASSPQMGGVYYGYTF. CDR3 DNA: TGTGCCAGCTCACCACAAATGGGGGGAGTATACTATGGCTACACCTTC.